A single sample is the source of the 17 T cell receptor beta chains below, sequenced in a study of blood T cells in healthy people across ages (dated by TCRdb to the mid-2010s). The method was 5' RACE. The sequencing machine was an Illumina HiSeq 2500. A second PCR of roughly 6 to 12 cycles was performed with a sample-barcoded 5' primer and a J-beta primer mix. TCRdb took the public reads, trimmed them with fastp at Q25, ran MiXCR for clone calling and kept in-frame beta chains. Rows merge per CDR3 protein into single entries with the most common DNA and genes. The sample table contains 600,000 to 650,000 distinct CDR3 sequences; only one count was recorded for roughly three fifths of them. Over 30% of the sample is taken by the ten largest. What was sequenced was blood. These receptors came from a man between 60 and 75 years old in good health.

For the CDR3, the DNA is TGCGCCAGCAGCCTTTTTATCCTGGAGACCCAGTACTTC. Protein: CASSLFILETQYF. This chain links TRBV4-1 with TRBJ2-7; D is unclear. The J call may be wrong; the DNA end is better matched by TRBJ2-5. The CDR3 extends over 13 amino acids. The germline gives CDR1 MGHRA, CDR2 YSYEKL.

The J gene is TRBJ1-3, the V gene TRBV13; no definite D call. Germline lookup yields CDR1 PRHDT and CDR2 FYEKMQ (reference sequence). Trimming left V 1 base short and J 0 bases short, with 10 bases between. The CDR3 has 16 amino acids. The CDR3 loop is CASSLEVSHSGNTIYF. In DNA form, the CDR3 reads TGTGCCAGCAGCTTAGAAGTCTCACACTCTGGAAACACCATATATTTT.

This clonotype was observed once. The chain links TRBV5-1 to TRBJ2-1; the match to TRBD1 covers 7 bases. The germline V gene encodes CDR1 SGHRS and CDR2 YFSETQ. This CDR3 has 16 residues. V gave up 0 bases and J gave up 7 bases; unmatched junction bases: 10. Here the CDR3 DNA reads TGCGCCAGCAGCTTGGTCGGGACAGAAATTAGAAATGAGCAGTTCTTC. Amino acid sequence: CASSLVGTEIRNEQFF.

The J gene is TRBJ2-5, the V gene TRBV20-1, with D hard to call. The J call may be mistaken, given a closer DNA end match to TRBJ2-7. The CDR3 totals 13 residues. The germline V gene has CDR1 DFQATT and CDR2 SNEGSKA (reference sequence). CDR3 region: CSARDAVSGEQYF. The CDR3 nucleotides are TGCAGTGCTAGAGATGCGGTATCCGGCGAGCAGTACTTC.

Remarks on this clonotype: An end of the junction differs from the germline gene, which may be a read error. The chain links TRBV29-1 to TRBJ2-1; D is uncertain. The CDR3 is 12 residues long. Germline CDR1 and CDR2: SQVTM and ANQGSEA. The CDR3 DNA reads as TGCAGCGATGAAGATTCCTACAATGAGCAGTTCTTC. It codes for CSDEDSYNEQFF.

This chain joins TRBV10-3 and TRBJ1-2; 9 bases fit TRBD1. Germline V lookup: CDR1 ENHRY, CDR2 SYGVKD. V lost 10 bases to trimming and J lost 4 bases; unmatched junction nucleotides: 10. CDR3 length equals 14 residues. CDR3 coding DNA: TGTGCCACCAAGGACAGGGGACTCACCTATGGCTACACCTTC. This translates into CATKDRGLTYGYTF.

In this sample, this clonotype turned up a few times. V and J are TRBV5-1 and TRBJ2-5, with D uncertain. The CDR3 has 14 residues. Deletions cut 4 bases from V and 4 bases from J, with 14 bases between. The germline CDR1 and CDR2 sequences are SGHRS and YFSETQ. The CDR3 loop is CASSPDWGRETQYF. The CDR3 nucleotides read TGCGCCAGCAGCCCGGATTGGGGTCGAGAGACCCAGTACTTC.

The chain couples TRBV5-1 to TRBJ1-2; D may be TRBD1 (6 bases). The CDR3 loop spans 15 amino acids. V was trimmed by 4 bases and J by 1 base, leaving 14 bases between them. Looked up from germline, CDR1 is SGHRS and CDR2 is YFSETQ. The CDR3 sequence is CASSKWTAVNYGYTF. The DNA for the CDR3 is TGCGCCAGCAGCAAATGGACAGCCGTTAACTATGGCTACACCTTC. The variable domain in full, with the rest retrieved from reference TRBV5-1 and TRBJ1-2, is KAGVTQTPRYLIKTRGQQVTLSCSPISGHRSVSWYQQTPGQGLQFLFEYFSETQRNKGNFPGRFSGRQFSNSRSEMNVSTLELGDSALYLCASSKWTAVNYGYTFGSGTRLTVV.

In its sample, this clonotype was seen a few times. J is TRBJ2-3 and V is TRBV6-5; no firm D call. V shed 6 bases and J shed 6 bases, with 10 bases lying between them. In germline, CDR1 is MNHEY, CDR2 SVGAGI. The CDR3 contains 12 residues. CDR3 in amino acids: CASRGSRDTQYF. CDR3 DNA: TGTGCCAGCAGGGGATCGAGGGATACGCAGTATTTT.

This clonotype was recorded a few times. V gene TRBV20-1 combines with J gene TRBJ2-3; possibly TRBD1 for D (6 bases). Trimming cost V 1 base and J 1 base, with 6 bases left between them. Germline-derived CDR1 and CDR2 are DFQATT and SNEGSKA (reference sequence). The CDR3 length is 13 residues. CDR3 loop: CSARGQGTDTQYF. CDR3 nucleotides: TGCAGTGCTAGAGGACAGGGCACAGATACGCAGTATTTT.

The gene calls are TRBV6-1 and TRBJ2-6; D is unclear. Germline CDR1 MNHNS, CDR2 SASEGT. This CDR3 has 15 amino acids. V was trimmed by 1 base and J by 5 bases, leaving 9 bases between them. The CDR3 protein is CASSEGASWANVLTF. CDR3 coding DNA: TGTGCCAGCAGTGAAGGGGCCAGCTGGGCCAACGTCCTGACTTTC.

The rearrangement links TRBV6-5 to TRBJ2-5, with 10 bases lining up with TRBD2. The DNA end lines up better with TRBJ2-7; the J call may be wrong. This CDR3 spans 16 amino acids. The germline V gene has CDR1 MNHEY and CDR2 SVGAGI. The CDR3: CASSYSSSGGVREQYF. As DNA, the CDR3 is TGTGCCAGCAGTTACTCTTCCAGCGGGGGGGTTCGCGAGCAGTACTTC.

This clonotype was seen once. The rearrangement uses TRBV10-3 and TRBJ2-7; D is ambiguous. Germline values: CDR1 ENHRY, CDR2 SYGVKD. The V end lost 0 bases, the J end lost 9 bases, and 18 bases lay between the germline ends. The CDR3 is 15 amino acids. CDR3 DNA: TGTGCCATCAGTGAGTCTAATGAGACGCCGACACGGCAGTACTTC. The encoded protein is CAISESNETPTRQYF.

This clonotype showed up just a few times. The V and J genes are TRBV10-1 and TRBJ2-3; D is uncertain. Germline V CDR1 and CDR2: WNHNN, SYGVQD (reference sequence). Trimming pared 0 bases from V and 6 bases from J, leaving 16 bases between. The CDR3 contains 16 residues. For the CDR3, the DNA is TGCGCCAGCAGTGAGTCGGCCGGACCCCCTCCTGATACGCAGTATTTT. Translated: CASSESAGPPPDTQYF.

The V call is TRBV10-3, the J call TRBJ1-2; the D gene is possibly TRBD1 (6 bases). V lost 6 bases and J lost 8, with 19 bases in between. CDR3 length: 14 amino acids. Germline-derived CDR1 and CDR2 are ENHRY and SYGVKD. The CDR3 nucleotides are TGTGCCATCAGGCAGAACAGGGACGCTGAGGGCTACACCTTC. It is translated as CAIRQNRDAEGYTF.

This chain connects TRBV20-1 to TRBJ1-6, with TRBD1 matching 7 bases. The trim removed 3 bases at V and 0 bases at J, leaving 5 bases unmatched. The CDR3 extends over 16 amino acids. Germline V gene lookup returns CDR1 DFQATT and CDR2 SNEGSKA (reference sequence). CDR3 coding DNA: TGCAGTGCTAGGTTCAGGGGGAGCTCCTATAATTCACCCCTCCACTTT. Amino acid sequence: CSARFRGSSYNSPLHF.

This chain links TRBV5-1 with TRBJ2-1; unclear D gene. Germline V gene sequence: CDR1 SGHRS, CDR2 YFSETQ. V was cut by 4 bases and J by 4 bases, with 15 bases left in between. CDR3 length equals 15 residues. In DNA, the CDR3 is TGCGCCAGCAGCCGCCCGGTGGGCGATTACAATGAGCAGTTCTTC. It encodes CASSRPVGDYNEQFF.